Described below is a single T cell receptor beta chain sequence and its context. Its specificity is not known. The data were obtained in a study of T cell repertoires in cytomegalovirus infection. Study summary: HLA-C-restricted CMV epitopes, recently identified, and well-studied HLA-B-restricted ones were used by the study. An indication of both CMV infection and matching HLA type came from public TCR beta signatures.

The CDR3 spans 13 residues. The germline V gene encodes CDR1 SEHNR and CDR2 FQNEAQ (reference sequence). Trimming removed 5 bases from V and 6 bases from J, with 13 bases in between. Study findings and constraints: Cumulative frequency (of public TCR beta family members) identified carriers of CMV plus the relevant HLA. In two of eight donors, the top clonotype was HLA-C-restricted CMV-specific.

TCRdb reprocessed the reads with MiXCR, giving one entry per CDR3 protein. The sample consists of fewer than 950,000 distinct CDR3 sequences, around a third of them appearing once. Source: cultured CD8+ T cells from PBMCs, taken from culture after CMV antigen stimulation. The TCR comes from a human donor in good health (CMV status not recorded). Some clones in this sample may be carry-over from other donors' samples. The chain has TRBV7-9 and TRBJ1-2; maybe TRBD1 (5 bases). The CDR3 protein is CASSPYAGDGYTF. The CDR3 DNA reads TGTGCCAGCAGCCCCTACGCGGGGGATGGCTACACCTTC.